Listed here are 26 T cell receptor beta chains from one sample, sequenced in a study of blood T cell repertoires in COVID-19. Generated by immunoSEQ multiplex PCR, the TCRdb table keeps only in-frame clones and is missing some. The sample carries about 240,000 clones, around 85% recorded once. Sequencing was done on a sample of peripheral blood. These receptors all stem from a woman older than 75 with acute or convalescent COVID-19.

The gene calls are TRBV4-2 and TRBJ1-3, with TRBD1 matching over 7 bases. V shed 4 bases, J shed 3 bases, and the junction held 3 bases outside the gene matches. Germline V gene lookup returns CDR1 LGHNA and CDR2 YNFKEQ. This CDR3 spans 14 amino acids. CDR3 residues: CASSRDRVGNTIYF. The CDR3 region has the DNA TGTGCCAGCAGCCGAGACAGGGTTGGAAACACCATATATTTT.

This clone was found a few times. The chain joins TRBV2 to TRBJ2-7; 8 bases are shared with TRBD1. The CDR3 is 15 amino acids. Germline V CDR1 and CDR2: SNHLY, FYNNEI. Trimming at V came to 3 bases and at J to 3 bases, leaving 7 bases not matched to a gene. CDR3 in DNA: TGTGCCAGCAGTGAGGAGACAGGGGCATACTACGAGCAGTACTTC. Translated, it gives CASSEETGAYYEQYF. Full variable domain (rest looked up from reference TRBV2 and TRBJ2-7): EPEVTQTPSHQVTQMGQEVILRCVPISNHLYFYWYRQILGQKVEFLVSFYNNEISEKSEIFDDQFSVERPDGSNFTLKIRSTKLEDSAMYFCASSEETGAYYEQYFGPGTRLTVT.

The chain's CDR3 is CASRTGTVNTEAFF. Here the CDR3 DNA reads TGTGCCAGCAGAACCGGGACAGTGAACACTGAAGCTTTCTTT. The chain carries TRBV3-1 (or the pseudogene TRBV3-2) and TRBJ1-1; TRBD1 matches at 7 bases. Germline CDR1 LGHDT, CDR2 YNNKEL (reference sequence). The CDR3 extends over 14 amino acids. The J segment lost 0 bases and the V segment lost 6 bases, leaving 4 bases of the junction unmatched.

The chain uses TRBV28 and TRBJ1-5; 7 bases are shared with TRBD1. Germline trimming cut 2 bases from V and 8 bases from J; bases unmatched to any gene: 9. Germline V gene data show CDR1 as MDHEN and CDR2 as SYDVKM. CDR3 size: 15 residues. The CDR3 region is CASSLKDRRGKPQHF. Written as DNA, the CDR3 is TGTGCCAGCAGTTTAAAGGACAGGCGTGGTAAGCCCCAGCATTTT.

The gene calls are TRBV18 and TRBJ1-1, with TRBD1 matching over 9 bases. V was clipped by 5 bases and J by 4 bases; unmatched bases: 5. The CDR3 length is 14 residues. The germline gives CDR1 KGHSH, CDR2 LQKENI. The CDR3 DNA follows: TGTGCCAGCTCAGAGACAGGGGGGACCACTGAAGCTTTCTTT. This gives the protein CASSETGGTTEAFF.

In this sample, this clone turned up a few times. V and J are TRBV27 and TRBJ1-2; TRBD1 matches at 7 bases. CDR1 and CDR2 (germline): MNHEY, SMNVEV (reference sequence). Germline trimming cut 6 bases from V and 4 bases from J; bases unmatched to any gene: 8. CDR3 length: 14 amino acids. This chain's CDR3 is CASSPTGISYGYTF. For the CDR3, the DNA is TGTGCCAGCAGCCCGACAGGGATTAGCTATGGCTACACCTTC.

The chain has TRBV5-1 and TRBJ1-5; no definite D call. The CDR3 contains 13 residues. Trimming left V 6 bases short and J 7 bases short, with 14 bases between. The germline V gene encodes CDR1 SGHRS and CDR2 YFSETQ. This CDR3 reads CASTVGEWQPQHF. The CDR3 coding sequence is TGCGCCAGCACGGTCGGGGAATGGCAGCCCCAGCATTTT.

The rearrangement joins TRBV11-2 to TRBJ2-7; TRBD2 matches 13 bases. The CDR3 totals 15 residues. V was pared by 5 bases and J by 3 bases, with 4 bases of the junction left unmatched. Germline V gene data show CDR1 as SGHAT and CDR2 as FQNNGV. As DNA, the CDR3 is TGTGCCAGCAGCCCGGGACTAGCGGGGAGCTACGAGCAGTACTTC. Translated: CASSPGLAGSYEQYF.

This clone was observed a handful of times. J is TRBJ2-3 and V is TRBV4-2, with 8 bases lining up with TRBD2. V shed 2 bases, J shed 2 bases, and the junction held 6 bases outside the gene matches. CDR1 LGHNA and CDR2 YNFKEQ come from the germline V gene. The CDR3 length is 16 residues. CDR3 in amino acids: CASSQLQRGFTDTQYF. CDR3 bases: TGTGCCAGCAGCCAACTTCAGCGGGGGTTCACAGATACGCAGTATTTT.

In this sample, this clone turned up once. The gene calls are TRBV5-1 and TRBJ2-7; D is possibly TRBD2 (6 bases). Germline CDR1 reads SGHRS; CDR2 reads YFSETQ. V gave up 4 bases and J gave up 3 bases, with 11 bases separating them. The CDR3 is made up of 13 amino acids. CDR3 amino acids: CASSRDSIYEQYF. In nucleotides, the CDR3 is TGCGCCAGCAGCCGGGACTCTATCTACGAGCAGTACTTC.

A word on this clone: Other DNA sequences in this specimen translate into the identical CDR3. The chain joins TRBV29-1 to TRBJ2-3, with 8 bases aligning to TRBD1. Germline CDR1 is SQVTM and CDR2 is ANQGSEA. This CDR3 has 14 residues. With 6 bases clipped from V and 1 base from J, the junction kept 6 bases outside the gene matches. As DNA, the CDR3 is TGCAGCGTGATGGACAGGGAGGGCACAGATACGCAGTATTTT. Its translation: CSVMDREGTDTQYF.

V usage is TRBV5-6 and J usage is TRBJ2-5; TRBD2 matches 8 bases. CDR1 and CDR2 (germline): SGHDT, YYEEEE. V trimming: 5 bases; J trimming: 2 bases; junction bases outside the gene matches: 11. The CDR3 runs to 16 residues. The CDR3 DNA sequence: TGTGCCAGCAGACCCACTTTAGCGGGGAGACAAGAGACCCAGTACTTC. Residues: CASRPTLAGRQETQYF.

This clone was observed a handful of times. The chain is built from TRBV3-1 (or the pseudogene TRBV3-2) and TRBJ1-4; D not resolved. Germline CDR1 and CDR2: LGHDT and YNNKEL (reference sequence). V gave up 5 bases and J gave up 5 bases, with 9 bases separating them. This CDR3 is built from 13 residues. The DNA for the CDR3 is TGTGCCAGCAGCACCCGGTCCAATGAAAAACTGTTTTTT. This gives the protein CASSTRSNEKLFF.

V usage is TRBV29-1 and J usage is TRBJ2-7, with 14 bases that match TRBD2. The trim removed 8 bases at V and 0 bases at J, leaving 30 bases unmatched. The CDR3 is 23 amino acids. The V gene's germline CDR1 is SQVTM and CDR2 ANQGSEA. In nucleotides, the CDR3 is TGCAGCACGCTCTTGTCCGGGACCCCAGGACTAGCGGGGGGCATCCCCAGCTCCTACGAGCAGTACTTC. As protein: CSTLLSGTPGLAGGIPSSYEQYF.

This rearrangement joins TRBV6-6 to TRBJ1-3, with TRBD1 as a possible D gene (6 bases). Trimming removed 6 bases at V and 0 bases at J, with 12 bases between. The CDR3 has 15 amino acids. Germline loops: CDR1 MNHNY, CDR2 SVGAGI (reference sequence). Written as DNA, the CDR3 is TGTGCCAGCAGCATTACAGGGAGCTCTGGAAACACCATATATTTT. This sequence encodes CASSITGSSGNTIYF.

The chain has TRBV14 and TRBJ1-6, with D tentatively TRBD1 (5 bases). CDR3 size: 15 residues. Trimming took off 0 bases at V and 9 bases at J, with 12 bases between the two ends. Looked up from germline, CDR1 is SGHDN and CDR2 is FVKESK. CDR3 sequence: CASSQELQGRSPLHF. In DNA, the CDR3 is TGTGCCAGCAGCCAAGAGCTTCAGGGTCGTTCACCCCTCCACTTT.

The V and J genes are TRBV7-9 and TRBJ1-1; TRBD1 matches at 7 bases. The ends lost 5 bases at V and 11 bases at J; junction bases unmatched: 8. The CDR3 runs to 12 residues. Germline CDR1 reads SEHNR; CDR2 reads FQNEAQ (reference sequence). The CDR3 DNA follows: TGTGCCAGCAGCCCGACAGGGCCCATGGCTTTCTTT. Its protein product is CASSPTGPMAFF.

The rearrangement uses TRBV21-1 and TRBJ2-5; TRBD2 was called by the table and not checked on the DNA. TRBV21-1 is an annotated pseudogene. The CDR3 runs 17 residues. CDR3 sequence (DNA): TGTGCCAGCAGCAATGGAGGCGACAAAAGGAAAAAAGAGACCCAGTACTTC. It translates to CASSNGGDKRKKETQYF.

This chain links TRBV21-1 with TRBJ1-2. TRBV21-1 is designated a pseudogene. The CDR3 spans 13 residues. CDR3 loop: CASSKLSNYGYTF. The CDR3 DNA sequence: TGTGCCAGCAGCAAATTGAGTAACTATGGCTACACCTTC.

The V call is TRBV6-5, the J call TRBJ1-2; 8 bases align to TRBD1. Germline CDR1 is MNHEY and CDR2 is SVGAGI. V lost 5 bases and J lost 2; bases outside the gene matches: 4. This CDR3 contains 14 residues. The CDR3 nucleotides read TGTGCCAGCAGTAGGACAGGGTCGAACTATGGCTACACCTTC. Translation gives CASSRTGSNYGYTF.

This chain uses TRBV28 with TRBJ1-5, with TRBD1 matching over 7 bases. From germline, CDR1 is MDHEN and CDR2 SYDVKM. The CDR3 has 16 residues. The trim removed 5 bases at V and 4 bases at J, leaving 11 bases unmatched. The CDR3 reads CASSQQRQGRNQPQHF. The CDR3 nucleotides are TGTGCCAGCAGTCAACAACGACAGGGTAGGAATCAGCCCCAGCATTTT.

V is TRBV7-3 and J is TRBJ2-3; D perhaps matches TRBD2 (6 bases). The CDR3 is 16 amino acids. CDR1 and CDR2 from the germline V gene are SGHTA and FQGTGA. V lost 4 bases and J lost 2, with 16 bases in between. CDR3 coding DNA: TGTGCCAGCAGCTCCTCTCTGGGGGGAGTCACAGATACGCAGTATTTT. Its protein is CASSSSLGGVTDTQYF.

The CDR3: CASSSRHMNTEAFF. DNA for the CDR3: TGTGCCAGCAGCTCCCGTCACATGAACACTGAAGCTTTCTTT. The chain uses TRBV5-8 and TRBJ1-1, with D uncertain. Per germline, CDR1 SGHTS and CDR2 YDEGEE. Trimming pared 3 bases from V and 0 bases from J, leaving 9 bases between. The CDR3 runs 14 residues.

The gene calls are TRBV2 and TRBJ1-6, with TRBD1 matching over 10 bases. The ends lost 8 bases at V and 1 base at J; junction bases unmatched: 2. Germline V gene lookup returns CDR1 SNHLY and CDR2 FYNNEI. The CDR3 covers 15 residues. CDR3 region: CASGDRGSYNSPLHF. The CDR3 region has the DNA TGTGCCAGCGGGGACAGGGGATCCTATAATTCACCCCTCCACTTT. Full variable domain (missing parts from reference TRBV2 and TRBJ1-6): EPEVTQTPSHQVTQMGQEVILRCVPISNHLYFYWYRQILGQKVEFLVSFYNNEISEKSEIFDDQFSVERPDGSNFTLKIRSTKLEDSAMYFCASGDRGSYNSPLHFGNGTRLTVT.

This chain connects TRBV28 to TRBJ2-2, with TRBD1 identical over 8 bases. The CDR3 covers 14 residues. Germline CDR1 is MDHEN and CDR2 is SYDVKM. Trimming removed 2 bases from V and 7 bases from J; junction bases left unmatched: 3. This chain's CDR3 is CASSLQGALGELFF. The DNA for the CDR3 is TGTGCCAGCAGTTTACAGGGGGCTCTCGGGGAGCTGTTTTTT.

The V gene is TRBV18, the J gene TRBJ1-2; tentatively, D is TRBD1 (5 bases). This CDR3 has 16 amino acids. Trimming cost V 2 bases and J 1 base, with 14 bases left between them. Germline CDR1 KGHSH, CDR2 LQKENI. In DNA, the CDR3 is TGTGCCAGCTCACCATCATCGCAGGGCGGTAACTATGGCTACACCTTC. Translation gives CASSPSSQGGNYGYTF.